The 10 T cell receptor beta chains presented below share a single source sample, sequenced in a study of T cell responses to AZD1222 COVID-19 vaccine. Profiled with immunoSEQ multiplex PCR; TCRdb holds only in-frame clones, not every one. The table records around 87,000 clones, more than 80% of them present only once. The sample in question was peripheral blood, obtained 28 days after the second AZD1222 dose. The receptors here all came from an adult who received the AZD1222 COVID-19 vaccine.

The V call is TRBV6-6, the J call TRBJ1-2, with 9 bases fitting TRBD1. Germline values: CDR1 MNHNY, CDR2 SVGAGI (reference sequence). V dropped 4 bases and J dropped 5; count of bases not matched to a gene: 8. The CDR3 sequence is 15 residues long. CDR3 DNA: TGTGCCAGCAGTTCCCCCGGGACAGGGTGGTATGGCTACACCTTC. Protein product: CASSSPGTGWYGYTF.

The chain carries TRBV19 and TRBJ1-2; D possibly corresponds to TRBD1 (6 bases). The V end was cut by 5 bases, the J end by 6 bases, with 19 bases between. This CDR3 region has 15 residues. CDR1 is LNHDA and CDR2 is SQIVND in the germline V gene (reference sequence). Here the CDR3 DNA reads TGTGCCAGTAGTCCGTGGGGTCAGGGGAAGGATGGCTACACCTTC. Protein product: CASSPWGQGKDGYTF.

The chain joins TRBV19 to TRBJ1-2; the D is unclear. Germline-derived CDR1 and CDR2 are LNHDA and SQIVND (reference sequence). This CDR3 is 15 amino acids long. V lost 4 bases to trimming and J lost 3 bases, with 15 bases between them. The CDR3 region is CASSTRAGSDYGYTF. In DNA form, the CDR3 reads TGTGCCAGTAGTACTAGGGCGGGTAGCGACTATGGCTACACCTTC. Full variable domain (remainder filled in from reference TRBV19 and TRBJ1-2): DGGITQSPKYLFRKEGQNVTLSCEQNLNHDAMYWYRQDPGQGLRLIYYSQIVNDFQKGDIAEGYSVSREKKESFPLTVTSAQKNPTAFYLCASSTRAGSDYGYTFGSGTRLTVV.

This clone was counted a few times. The V and J genes are TRBV27 and TRBJ1-2; D is possibly TRBD1 (6 bases). Deletions cut 7 bases from V and 3 bases from J, with 18 bases between. This CDR3 has 15 residues. Germline loops: CDR1 MNHEY, CDR2 SMNVEV (reference sequence). The CDR3 region has the DNA TGTGCCAGCACGAGCTTCAGGGACAACGACTATGGCTACACCTTC. Translation: CASTSFRDNDYGYTF.

V is TRBV19 and J is TRBJ2-7; D is unresolved. This CDR3 region has 15 residues. V was cut by 3 bases and J by 0 bases, with 12 bases left in between. Germline V gene data show CDR1 as LNHDA and CDR2 as SQIVND (reference sequence). CDR3 nucleotides: TGTGCCAGTAGTATCTCGAGAGAGAGCTCCTACGAGCAGTACTTC. This sequence encodes CASSISRESSYEQYF.

V gene TRBV27 combines with J gene TRBJ1-1, with D perhaps matching TRBD1 (5 bases). Germline V lookup: CDR1 MNHEY, CDR2 SMNVEV (reference sequence). V was pared by 10 bases and J by 2 bases, with 14 bases between. The CDR3 length is 13 residues. This chain's CDR3 is CATQAGGNTEAFF. The CDR3 region has the DNA TGTGCCACCCAAGCGGGGGGAAACACTGAAGCTTTCTTT.

The rearrangement joins TRBV30 to TRBJ1-5, with D perhaps TRBD1 (5 bases). Germline CDR1 is GTSNPN and CDR2 is SVGIG (reference sequence). The CDR3 is 13 residues long. The V gene lost 0 bases and the J gene lost 6 bases, with 9 bases spanning the gap. CDR3 in DNA: TGTGCCTGGAGTGTAGGGGAGCTTCAGCCCCAGCATTTT. Residues: CAWSVGELQPQHF.

This sequence joins TRBV7-9 and TRBJ1-4; possibly TRBD1 for D (6 bases). The V end was cut by 2 bases, the J end by 7 bases, with 14 bases between. The germline CDR1 and CDR2 sequences are SEHNR and FQNEAQ (reference sequence). CDR3 length: 15 residues. CDR3: CASSLTMGAGEKLFF. The CDR3 DNA reads as TGTGCCAGCAGCTTAACGATGGGGGCCGGTGAAAAACTGTTTTTT.

The rearrangement joins TRBV13 to TRBJ1-4; no clear D gene. Germline V CDR1 and CDR2: PRHDT, FYEKMQ (reference sequence). The length of the CDR3 is 11 residues. The V gene lost 5 bases and the J gene lost 11 bases, with 9 bases spanning the gap. CDR3 bases: TGTGCCAGCAGCGTTGGGAGCAAACTGTTTTTT. The encoded protein is CASSVGSKLFF.

The V gene is TRBV2, the J gene TRBJ1-6; 8 bases line up with TRBD1. Trimming removed 4 bases from V and 7 bases from J; junction bases left unmatched: 3. The CDR3 is made up of 14 amino acids. From germline, CDR1 is SNHLY and CDR2 FYNNEI. CDR3 nucleotides: TGTGCCAGCAGTGGACAGGGGCGGAATTCACCCCTCCACTTT. Protein product: CASSGQGRNSPLHF.